This TCR beta chain is drawn from a study of blood T cell repertoires in COVID-19. In the study overall: PBMCs, B-cell-depleted T cells, or T cells provided the cDNA or gDNA that made up the material.

Trimming at V came to 8 bases and at J to 3 bases, leaving 11 bases not matched to a gene. The germline V gene has CDR1 SGHAT and CDR2 FQNNGV. The CDR3 is 16 amino acids. Assay: immunoSEQ multiplex PCR; the TCRdb copy retains only in-frame clones and omits some. Among about 100,000 clones listed, 70% to 90% were seen once. This TCR derives from a man aged 35 to 55 with active or convalescent COVID-19. Sequencing was performed on peripheral blood. The chain recombines TRBV11-2 with TRBJ2-3; 10 nucleotides agree with TRBD1. The CDR3 DNA reads as TGTGCCAGCGACCGGGGACAGGGGTTGGGTACAGATACGCAGTATTTT. This translates into CASDRGQGLGTDTQYF.